These T cell receptor beta chains were read from a single sample in a study of cytomegalovirus exposure and HLA in healthy donors. Sequenced by immunoSEQ multiplex PCR; TCRdb stores in-frame clones only, minus some. Here the sample spans around 100,000 clones, about 82% being singletons. The sequencing sample was made of PBMCs. These receptors were taken from a man between 25 and 39 years old in good health and CMV-seronegative. CDR3s include the opening cysteine and the closing phenylalanine or tryptophan. The D gene is left open where the match is weak. The size entry is marked missing in some rows and otherwise reads once, few, many or a size class.

>TRBV15|TRBJ2-6|NA|16|NA
CATRGGKGSGANVLTF
TGTGCCACCCGGGGCGGGAAGGGCTCTGGGGCCAACGTCCTGACTTTC
>TRBV5-6|TRBJ1-2|TRBD1|14|NA
CASSHRQGGHGYTF
TGTGCCAGCAGCCATCGACAGGGGGGGCATGGCTACACCTTC
>TRBV6-4|TRBJ2-1|TRBD2|16|NA
CASTPTGTSGDNEQFF
TGTGCCAGCACTCCTACCGGGACTAGCGGTGACAATGAGCAGTTCTTC
>TRBV7-6|TRBJ2-7|NA|15|once
CASSSGLGSSYEQYF
TGTGCCAGCAGCTCAGGACTGGGAAGCTCCTACGAGCAGTACTTC
>TRBV6-4|TRBJ2-3|TRBD2|16|NA
CASSDSGTSGVDTQYF
TGTGCCAGCAGTGACTCAGGGACTAGCGGGGTAGATACGCAGTATTTT
>TRBV27|TRBJ1-5|NA|16|NA
CASSPSSGDSNQPQHF
TGTGCCAGCAGTCCCTCTTCCGGTGATAGCAATCAGCCCCAGCATTTT
>TRBV28|TRBJ2-7|TRBD1|17|few
CASSFVPGTVGSYEQYF
TGTGCCAGCAGTTTTGTACCGGGGACAGTCGGGTCCTACGAGCAGTACTTC
>TRBV7-2|TRBJ2-7|NA|16|few
CASSLNSMGSSYEQYF
TGTGCCAGCAGCTTAAACAGCATGGGCAGCTCCTACGAGCAGTACTTC
>TRBV7-2|TRBJ1-2|NA|13|NA
CASSLGGNYGYTF
TGTGCCAGCAGCCTTGGGGGGAACTATGGCTACACCTTC
>TRBV29-1|TRBJ1-3|NA|11|NA
CSAFSGNTIYF
TGCAGCGCCTTCTCTGGAAACACCATATATTTT
>TRBV5-4|TRBJ1-2|NA|15|few
CASSLPAGKKKGYTF
TGTGCCAGCAGCTTGCCGGCAGGGAAGAAAAAGGGCTACACCTTC
>TRBV27|TRBJ2-3|NA|15|NA
CASSLRGGRTDTQYF
TGTGCCAGCAGTTTAAGGGGGGGACGCACAGATACGCAGTATTTT
>TRBV5-6|TRBJ2-3|TRBD1|16|NA
CASRQKQGAVWDTQYF
TGTGCCAGCAGACAAAAACAGGGGGCGGTTTGGGATACGCAGTATTTT
>TRBV30|TRBJ1-2|TRBD1|15|few
CAWSIPDRGRNGYTF
TGTGCCTGGAGTATCCCCGACAGGGGGCGAAATGGCTACACCTTC
>TRBV2|TRBJ1-5|NA|13|few
CASIRDTNQPQHF
TGTGCCAGCATCCGGGACACCAATCAGCCCCAGCATTTT
>TRBV6-4|TRBJ1-2|TRBD1|15|NA
CASRGLDRDNYGYTF
TGTGCCAGCAGGGGATTGGACAGGGATAACTATGGCTACACCTTC
>TRBV7-6|TRBJ1-2|NA|14|NA
CASSSGLLMGGYTF
TGTGCCAGCAGCTCAGGTCTGCTGATGGGTGGCTACACCTTC
>TRBV5-1|TRBJ2-1|TRBD1|15|once
CASSSRQGPYNEQFF
TGCGCCAGCAGCTCTCGACAGGGACCCTACAATGAGCAGTTCTTC
>TRBV11-2|TRBJ2-2|NA|14|NA
CASSLSTLPGELFF
TGTGCCAGCAGCTTAAGCACGCTTCCCGGGGAGCTGTTTTTT
>TRBV4-2|TRBJ1-1|NA|14|NA
CASSQDEVGTEAFF
TGTGCCAGCAGCCAAGACGAGGTTGGCACTGAAGCTTTCTTT
>TRBV7-3|TRBJ1-2|TRBD1|13|NA
CASSLGQGLDYTF
TGTGCCAGCAGCCTGGGACAGGGTCTTGACTACACCTTC
>TRBV5-4|TRBJ1-2|TRBD1|18|NA
CASSPMWDRGVGTDGYTF
TGTGCCAGCAGCCCCATGTGGGACAGGGGTGTGGGTACGGATGGCTACACCTTC
>TRBV19|TRBJ1-2|TRBD1|15|NA
CASTIDRDNLYGYTF
TGTGCCAGTACCATCGACAGGGACAATCTCTATGGCTACACCTTC
>TRBV6-1|TRBJ1-5|TRBD1|14|NA
CASNQRTGDQPQHF
TGTGCCAGCAACCAACGGACAGGGGATCAGCCCCAGCATTTT
>TRBV30|TRBJ1-6|TRBD1|14|few
CAWRTDRGRSPLHF
TGTGCCTGGAGAACGGACAGGGGGCGTTCACCCCTCCACTTT
>TRBV5-1|TRBJ2-2|TRBD1|15|NA
CASRTGTDPTGELFF
TGCGCCAGCAGAACCGGGACAGACCCCACCGGGGAGCTGTTTTTT
>TRBV7-9|TRBJ1-2|NA|8|NA
CAPGGYTF
TGTGCCCCGGGTGGCTACACCTTC
>TRBV7-7|TRBJ2-5|NA|15|NA
CASSLREQAGETQYF
TGTGCCAGCAGCTTAAGGGAGCAGGCCGGGGAGACCCAGTACTTC
>TRBV2|TRBJ2-3|TRBD1|14|NA
CAEPGQVTTDTQYF
TGTGCCGAACCGGGACAGGTGACCACAGATACGCAGTATTTT
>TRBV6-5|TRBJ1-1|TRBD1|16|NA
CASSYLPGQEPRGAFF
TGTGCCAGCAGTTACCTCCCGGGACAGGAGCCGAGGGGAGCTTTCTTT
>TRBV7-2|TRBJ2-2|TRBD1|15|NA
CASRKQGLGGGELFF
TGTGCCAGCAGAAAACAGGGGTTAGGTGGCGGGGAGCTGTTTTTT
>TRBV6-1|TRBJ1-4|NA|14|NA
CASSDVSVNEKLFF
TGTGCCAGCAGTGACGTGTCAGTTAATGAAAAACTGTTTTTT
>TRBV7-9|TRBJ2-1|TRBD1|16|once
CASSPQTGLSYNEQFF
TGTGCCAGCAGCCCGCAGACAGGGCTCTCCTACAATGAGCAGTTCTTC
>TRBV2|TRBJ2-5|TRBD1|14|few
CASRKGQEKETQYF
TGTGCCAGCAGGAAGGGACAGGAGAAAGAGACCCAGTACTTC
>TRBV7-2|TRBJ1-5|NA|14|NA
CASSLFQGNQPQHF
TGTGCCAGCAGCTTATTCCAGGGCAATCAGCCCCAGCATTTT
>TRBV10-3|TRBJ2-1|TRBD2|13|NA
CATGTSGHNEQFF
TGTGCCACCGGGACTAGCGGCCACAATGAGCAGTTCTTC
>TRBV5-1|TRBJ2-3|NA|15|NA
CASSLGPGDTDTQYF
TGCGCCAGCAGCTTGGGGCCAGGGGACACAGATACGCAGTATTTT
>TRBV5-1|TRBJ2-1|TRBD2|17|NA
CASSLGRTSGSGGEQFF
TGCGCCAGCAGCTTAGGAAGGACTAGCGGGAGTGGAGGTGAGCAGTTCTTC
>TRBV6-4|TRBJ2-2|NA|13|few
CASSDGSTGELFF
TGTGCCAGCAGTGACGGGAGCACCGGGGAGCTGTTTTTT
>TRBV5-1|TRBJ2-1|TRBD2|16|NA
CASSLGVGTSENEQFF
TGCGCCAGCAGCTTGGGGGTCGGGACTAGCGAAAATGAGCAGTTCTTC
>TRBV4-2|TRBJ2-3|NA|13|NA
CASRDTGTDTQYF
TGTGCCAGCAGGGACACGGGCACAGATACGCAGTATTTT
>TRBV6-5|TRBJ1-5|NA|14|NA
CASSPPGGNQPQHF
TGTGCCAGCAGTCCCCCAGGGGGCAATCAGCCCCAGCATTTT
>TRBV13|TRBJ2-4|TRBD2|16|NA
CASSHGLAEPKNIQYF
TGTGCCAGCAGCCACGGACTAGCGGAACCCAAAAACATTCAGTACTTC
>TRBV5-1|TRBJ2-1|NA|13|NA
CASSLGTRNEQFF
TGCGCCAGCAGCTTAGGGACTCGCAATGAGCAGTTCTTC
>TRBV10-3|TRBJ1-1|TRBD1|15|NA
CAISGDTGGASEAFF
TGTGCCATCAGTGGGGATACAGGGGGCGCTTCCGAAGCTTTCTTT
>TRBV5-1|TRBJ1-4|NA|15|NA
CASSRDRFTNEKLFF
TGCGCCAGCAGCCGCGACAGGTTTACTAATGAAAAACTGTTTTTT
>TRBV28|TRBJ1-5|NA|14|NA
CASSPTAGNQPQHF
TGTGCCAGCAGCCCGACAGCAGGCAATCAGCCCCAGCATTTT
>TRBV12-5|TRBJ1-2|NA|16|NA
CASGLVPGQFNYGYTF
TGTGCTAGTGGTTTGGTACCTGGACAGTTTAACTATGGCTACACCTTC